The next 23 T cell receptor beta chains were all read from a single sample in a study of T-cell reconstitution after alpha-beta-depleted transplantation in children. A TCRbeta library incorporating unique molecular identifiers was prepared. TCRdb re-called the PCR reads with MiXCR, one entry per CDR3 protein. The repertoire holds some 500,000 distinct CDR3 sequences, with approximately 20% as singletons. The input for sequencing was PBMCs from the stem cell graft donor, taken from the stem cell graft. The receptor set was obtained from a human donor who donated a stem cell graft to a child with acute lymphoblastic leukemia.

The rearrangement uses TRBV27 and TRBJ1-1; 8 nucleotides line up with TRBD1. J lost 1 base, V lost 5 bases, and 12 bases had no gene match. This CDR3 has 17 amino acids. Germline CDR1 is MNHEY and CDR2 is SMNVEV (reference sequence). CDR3 loop: CASSPTTWTGQNTEAFF. The CDR3 coding sequence is TGTGCCAGCAGTCCCACTACCTGGACAGGGCAGAACACTGAAGCTTTCTTT.

Of note for this clonotype: Germline is not matched at one junction end, which may reflect a read error. The V gene is TRBV7-9, the J gene TRBJ2-1; perhaps TRBD2 as D (6 bases). There are 17 residues in the CDR3. Germline V gives CDR1 SEHNR, CDR2 FQNEAQ (reference sequence). The chain's CDR3 is CASSLGDWGLSNNEQFF. The CDR3 DNA follows: TGTGCCAGCAGCTTAGGGGATTGGGGACTCTCCAACAATGAGCAGTTCTTC.

This clonotype was recorded at least ten times. The rearrangement uses TRBV12-3 or TRBV12-4 and TRBJ1-2; no firm D call. Trimming removed 9 bases from V and 8 bases from J, with 16 bases in between. The CDR3 spans 12 residues. The CDR3: CASREGEWGYTF. The CDR3 DNA follows: TGTGCCAGTCGGGAGGGCGAATGGGGCTACACCTTC.

For this clonotype: The junction departs from the called germline gene at one end, perhaps through a read error. This chain joins TRBV12-3 or TRBV12-4 and TRBJ2-1, with 7 bases aligning to TRBD2. This CDR3 contains 13 residues. The CDR3 spells CASSLADTDEQFF. The CDR3 coding sequence is TGTGCCAGCAGTCTAGCGGACACGGATGAGCAGTTCTTC.

Details on this clonotype: Its ends do not fully match the called genes, so a read error is possible. The rearrangement links TRBV2 to TRBJ2-3; D gene unclear. The germline V gene encodes CDR1 SNHLY and CDR2 FYNNEI. CDR3 length: 11 residues. The CDR3 sequence is CASKSVHNLDF. The CDR3 bases are TGTGCCAGCAAGAGTGTTCACAACTTGGATTTT.

This clonotype was seen only a few times. This chain links TRBV20-1 with TRBJ2-2; 9 bases match TRBD2. This CDR3 is built from 16 residues. CDR1 is DFQATT, CDR2 SNEGSKA, per germline (reference sequence). J gave up 0 bases and V 2 bases, and 4 bases lay outside the gene matches. The CDR3 nucleotides read TGCAGTGCTAGAACGGGCGGGAGGGCGAACACCGGGGAGCTGTTTTTT. Translated: CSARTGGRANTGELFF.

This clonotype has more than one count but fewer than ten. This chain uses TRBV12-3 or TRBV12-4 with TRBJ2-7; D call uncertain. CDR3 length: 12 amino acids. The germline V and J ends were trimmed by 8 bases and 4 bases, with 12 bases remaining between them. The CDR3 spells CASGRVEYEQYF. Here the CDR3 DNA reads TGTGCCAGCGGTAGGGTAGAGTACGAGCAGTACTTC.

This clonotype has only a few counts. CDR3 residues: CSAEPLAESYNEQFF. The CDR3 region has the DNA TGCAGTGCGGAACCCCTAGCTGAATCCTACAATGAGCAGTTCTTC. The gene calls are TRBV20-1 and TRBJ2-1, with a tentative D call TRBD2 (5 bases). Trimming took off 6 bases at V and 1 base at J, with 16 bases between the two ends. CDR3 size: 15 residues. CDR1 is DFQATT and CDR2 is SNEGSKA in the germline V gene (reference sequence).

This clonotype has only a few counts. The rearrangement uses TRBV5-6 and TRBJ2-3; TRBD2 matches at 11 bases. Germline V gene lookup returns CDR1 SGHDT and CDR2 YYEEEE. The CDR3 loop spans 16 amino acids. Germline trimming cut 2 bases from V and 2 bases from J; bases unmatched to any gene: 4. The CDR3 DNA follows: TGTGCCAGCAGCTTTCGACTAGCGGGGCCCACAGATACGCAGTATTTT. Encoded protein: CASSFRLAGPTDTQYF.

V usage is TRBV6-1 and J usage is TRBJ2-1, with 10 bases aligning to TRBD1. The length of the CDR3 is 14 residues. Trimming removed 7 bases from V and 7 bases from J; junction bases left unmatched: 7. The germline V gene encodes CDR1 MNHNS and CDR2 SASEGT. CDR3 in amino acids: CASIQDRGANEQFF. The CDR3 region has the DNA TGTGCCAGCATCCAGGACAGGGGGGCGAATGAGCAGTTCTTC.

This clonotype was detected a few times. This chain links TRBV5-1 with TRBJ2-3; 7 nucleotides agree with TRBD1. V lost 3 bases and J lost 1; bases outside the gene matches: 8. Looked up from germline, CDR1 is SGHRS and CDR2 is YFSETQ. The CDR3 runs 16 residues. The CDR3 loop is CASSYRRQGGTDTQYF. In DNA form, the CDR3 reads TGCGCCAGCAGCTACCGACGACAGGGAGGCACAGATACGCAGTATTTT. The whole variable domain, remainder taken from reference TRBV5-1 and TRBJ2-3, is KAGVTQTPRYLIKTRGQQVTLSCSPISGHRSVSWYQQTPGQGLQFLFEYFSETQRNKGNFPGRFSGRQFSNSRSEMNVSTLELGDSALYLCASSYRRQGGTDTQYFGPGTRLTVL.

The chain couples TRBV29-1 to TRBJ1-1, with a weak D call TRBD1 (5 bases). Germline V gene lookup returns CDR1 SQVTM and CDR2 ANQGSEA. The CDR3 sequence is 10 residues long. The germline V and J ends were trimmed by 4 bases and 9 bases, with 9 bases remaining between them. The CDR3 region has the DNA TGCAGCGTTGGCGGGGGTAAAGCTTTCTTT. Residues: CSVGGGKAFF.

This clonotype was counted between two and nine times. V and J are TRBV9 and TRBJ2-7; perhaps TRBD2 as D (6 bases). CDR1 and CDR2 from the germline V gene are SGDLS and YYNGEE. V was pared by 4 bases and J by 0 bases, with 14 bases between. The CDR3 runs to 15 residues. The CDR3 protein is CASSPSGAASYEQYF. CDR3 bases: TGTGCCAGCAGCCCTTCGGGAGCTGCCTCCTACGAGCAGTACTTC.

This clonotype was recorded at least ten times. V and J are TRBV20-1 and TRBJ2-2; a possible D gene is TRBD1 (5 bases). Trimming took 3 bases from V and 1 from J, leaving 12 bases between them. This CDR3 region has 15 residues. CDR1 is DFQATT and CDR2 is SNEGSKA in the germline V gene (reference sequence). CDR3 sequence reads: CSARGQGENTGELFF. DNA for the CDR3: TGCAGTGCTAGGGGGCAGGGCGAGAACACCGGGGAGCTGTTTTTT.

The table lists this clonotype with a few counts. This rearrangement joins TRBV12-3 or TRBV12-4 to TRBJ2-5; unclear D gene. This CDR3 is 15 amino acids long. Trimming left V 3 bases short and J 5 bases short, with 16 bases between. The CDR3: CASSLASRGLETQYF. For the CDR3, the DNA is TGTGCCAGCAGTTTGGCCTCGCGCGGTTTGGAGACCCAGTACTTC.

This chain links TRBV5-1 with TRBJ2-4; D unresolved. Trimming took 0 bases from V and 0 from J, leaving 7 bases between them. Germline loops: CDR1 SGHRS, CDR2 YFSETQ. There are 15 residues in the CDR3. CDR3 in amino acids: CASSLDSVAKNIQYF. In DNA form, the CDR3 reads TGCGCCAGCAGCTTGGATAGTGTAGCCAAAAACATTCAGTACTTC.

The chain carries TRBV5-4 and TRBJ2-7; no definite D call. Trimming took off 5 bases at V and 0 bases at J, with 12 bases between the two ends. The CDR3 runs to 14 residues. Germline loops: CDR1 SGHNT, CDR2 YYREEE (reference sequence). The DNA of the CDR3 is TGTGCCAGCAGTTCACCCCGCATCTCCTACGAGCAGTACTTC. Translated: CASSSPRISYEQYF.

The sample holds a few counts of this clonotype. The chain carries TRBV2 and TRBJ2-3; D is perhaps TRBD2 (6 bases). Germline lookup yields CDR1 SNHLY and CDR2 FYNNEI. With 6 bases removed from V and 0 bases from J, the gap between germline ends came to 10 bases. The CDR3 consists of 14 residues. The CDR3 is CASRRDSSTDTQYF. CDR3 in DNA: TGTGCCAGCAGGCGGGACTCAAGCACAGATACGCAGTATTTT.

This clonotype was seen a few times. The chain employs TRBV24-1 and TRBJ1-5, with D unclear. Germline V lookup: CDR1 KGHDR, CDR2 SFDVKD. V was pared by 3 bases and J by 6 bases, with 11 bases between. The CDR3 has 14 amino acids. The CDR3 loop is CATSDGASLQPQHF. The DNA of the CDR3 is TGTGCCACCAGTGATGGAGCTTCTCTTCAGCCCCAGCATTTT.

There are a few counts of this clonotype. The chain employs TRBV20-1 and TRBJ2-1; D remains ambiguous. The CDR3 length is 15 residues. Germline CDR1 DFQATT, CDR2 SNEGSKA (reference sequence). V lost 2 bases, J lost 5 bases, and 16 bases lay in between. DNA of the CDR3: TGCAGTGCTAGACTAGAACATTCAGGAGACAATGAGCAGTTCTTC. Amino acid sequence: CSARLEHSGDNEQFF.

The CDR3, as DNA: TGCGCCAGCAGCTTTAGACTGAGAGATGGCTACACCTTC. It specifies CASSFRLRDGYTF. The rearrangement uses TRBV5-1 and TRBJ1-2; D is ambiguous. V was trimmed by 2 bases and J by 6 bases, leaving 11 bases between them. The CDR3 consists of 13 residues. Germline V lookup: CDR1 SGHRS, CDR2 YFSETQ. The full variable domain, with the rest looked up from reference TRBV5-1 and TRBJ1-2, is KAGVTQTPRYLIKTRGQQVTLSCSPISGHRSVSWYQQTPGQGLQFLFEYFSETQRNKGNFPGRFSGRQFSNSRSEMNVSTLELGDSALYLCASSFRLRDGYTFGSGTRLTVV.

This clonotype was observed a handful of times. The chain joins TRBV9 to TRBJ2-7, with 8 positions matching TRBD2. Germline loops: CDR1 SGDLS, CDR2 YYNGEE. With V trimmed by 0 bases and J by 3 bases, 2 bases remained unmatched. This CDR3 is built from 14 residues. The CDR3 DNA follows: TGTGCCAGCAGCGTAGCGGGACTAGGCTACGAGCAGTACTTC. Residues: CASSVAGLGYEQYF.

The V and J genes are TRBV20-1 and TRBJ2-1; 10 bases match TRBD2. Trimming took 4 bases from V and 7 from J; bases not matched to a gene: 7. This CDR3 comprises 14 residues. The V gene's germline CDR1 is DFQATT and CDR2 SNEGSKA (reference sequence). The CDR3 bases are TGCAGTGCTACTCTAGCGGGAGCCAGGAATGAGCAGTTCTTC. This sequence encodes CSATLAGARNEQFF.